The entry below describes one T cell receptor (beta chain). The sample belongs to a study of blood T cell repertoires in COVID-19. Study in general: The origin of the acute and convalescent COVID-19 samples was the United States, Italy and Spain. T cells, B-cell-depleted T cells, or PBMCs provided the cDNA or gDNA that served as material.

TCRdb's copy holds only in-frame clones and misses some; the assay was immunoSEQ multiplex PCR. The sample lists approximately 110,000 clones, 70% to 90% seen once, with 2.1% in the top ten. From germline, CDR1 is KGHSH and CDR2 LQKENI. The V gene lost 2 bases and the J gene lost 5 bases, with 6 bases spanning the gap. The CDR3 extends over 12 amino acids. The receptor was derived from a human donor in a cohort sampled during active COVID-19. The chain uses TRBV18 and TRBJ2-5; D call uncertain. The sample taken for sequencing was peripheral blood. CDR3 coding DNA: TGTGCCAGCTCACCATTTAGCGAGACCCAGTACTTC. Protein product: CASSPFSETQYF.